This T cell receptor (beta chain) was identified in a study of blood T cell repertoires in COVID-19. The method was immunoSEQ multiplex PCR; TCRdb's version includes in-frame clones alone and lacks a portion of them. Of about 250,000 clones listed, around 83% were seen once; the top ten hold over 4%. With 3 bases clipped from V and 8 bases from J, the junction kept 2 bases outside the gene matches. The CDR3 spans 12 residues. Germline V gives CDR1 MNHNS, CDR2 SASEGT. This sequence originates from a man aged 40-49 years who had been exposed to COVID-19. The chain links TRBV6-1 to TRBJ1-2; 8 bases map to TRBD1. The material sequenced was PBMCs or T cells enriched from blood (not recorded which). CDR3 loop: CASSDRGRGYTF. In DNA, the CDR3 is TGTGCCAGCAGTGACAGGGGGCGAGGCTACACCTTC.